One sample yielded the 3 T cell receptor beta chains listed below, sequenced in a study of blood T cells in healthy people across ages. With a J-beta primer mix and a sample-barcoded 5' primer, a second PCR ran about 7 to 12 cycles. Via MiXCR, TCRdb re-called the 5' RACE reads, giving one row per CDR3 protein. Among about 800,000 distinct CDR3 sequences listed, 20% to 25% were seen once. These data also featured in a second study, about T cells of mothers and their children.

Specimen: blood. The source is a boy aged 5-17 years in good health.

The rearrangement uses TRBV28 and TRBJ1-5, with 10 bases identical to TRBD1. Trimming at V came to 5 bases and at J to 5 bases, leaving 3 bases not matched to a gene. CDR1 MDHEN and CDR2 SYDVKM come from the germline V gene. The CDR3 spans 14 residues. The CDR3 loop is CASSGGQGYQPQHF. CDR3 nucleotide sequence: TGTGCCAGCAGTGGGGGACAGGGGTATCAGCCCCAGCATTTT.

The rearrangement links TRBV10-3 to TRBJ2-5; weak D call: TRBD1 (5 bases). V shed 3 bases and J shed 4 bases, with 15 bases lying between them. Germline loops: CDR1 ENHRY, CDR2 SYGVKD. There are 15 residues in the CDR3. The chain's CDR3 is CAISDNSGPGETQYF. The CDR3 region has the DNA TGTGCCATCAGTGACAACTCAGGGCCAGGAGAGACCCAGTACTTC.

The CDR3 region has the DNA TGCAGTGCTAGCGGGACTTACACAGATACGCAGTATTTT. It yields the protein CSASGTYTDTQYF. This chain joins TRBV20-1 and TRBJ2-3; TRBD2 might be the D (6 bases). Trimming shortened V by 3 bases and J by 2 bases, and 9 bases separated the two germline ends. The germline V gene has CDR1 DFQATT and CDR2 SNEGSKA (reference sequence). This CDR3 is built from 13 residues.